This is a list of T cell receptor beta chains from one sample in a study of cytomegalovirus exposure and HLA in healthy donors. Clones were read by immunoSEQ multiplex PCR, and TCRdb kept only the in-frame ones, dropping some. This sample yields about 150,000 clones, of which approximately 80% are seen a single time; around 3.6% belongs to the top ten. The sample taken for sequencing was PBMCs. These receptors were taken from a male donor in good health and CMV-seronegative. Each CDR3 is given with its conserved first and last residue. D genes are given only for firm matches. A row's size may be missing; if present it is once, few, many or a size class.

clone_size: NA; v_call: TRBV18; j_call: TRBJ2-7; d_call: NA; cdr3_aa: CASSLDRPNEQYF; cdr3_nt: TGTGCCAGCTCACTGGACAGACCTAACGAGCAGTACTTC
clone_size: NA; v_call: TRBV5-1; j_call: TRBJ2-7; d_call: TRBD2; cdr3_aa: CASSLDSGRTYF; cdr3_nt: TGCGCCAGCAGCTTGGATAGCGGGAGAACGTACTTC
clone_size: once; v_call: TRBV5-1; j_call: TRBJ2-7; d_call: TRBD2; cdr3_aa: CASSIAGGPNEQYF; cdr3_nt: TGCGCCAGCAGCATAGCGGGAGGGCCGAACGAGCAGTACTTC
clone_size: NA; v_call: TRBV28; j_call: TRBJ2-3; d_call: NA; cdr3_aa: CASSSIPPLVKRSTDTQYF; cdr3_nt: TGTGCCAGCAGTTCTATCCCCCCCCTTGTCAAGCGGAGCACAGATACGCAGTATTTT
clone_size: few; v_call: TRBV5-1; j_call: TRBJ1-2; d_call: TRBD1; cdr3_aa: CASSIGQGNYGYTF; cdr3_nt: TGCGCCAGCAGCATAGGACAGGGGAACTATGGCTACACCTTC
clone_size: NA; v_call: TRBV28; j_call: TRBJ1-5; d_call: NA; cdr3_aa: CASIPGVNQPQHF; cdr3_nt: TGTGCCAGCATCCCAGGGGTCAATCAGCCCCAGCATTTT
clone_size: NA; v_call: TRBV6-1; j_call: TRBJ1-5; d_call: NA; cdr3_aa: CASRPTGWNQPQHF; cdr3_nt: TGTGCCAGCAGACCGACAGGTTGGAATCAGCCCCAGCATTTT
clone_size: NA; v_call: TRBV4-1; j_call: TRBJ2-7; d_call: NA; cdr3_aa: CASSQAAGQSYEQYF; cdr3_nt: TGCGCCAGCAGCCAAGCCGCCGGACAATCCTACGAGCAGTACTTC
clone_size: NA; v_call: TRBV9; j_call: TRBJ1-6; d_call: TRBD1; cdr3_aa: CASSVGDRGSSPLHF; cdr3_nt: TGTGCCAGCAGCGTAGGGGACAGGGGAAGTTCACCCCTCCACTTT
clone_size: once; v_call: TRBV7-2; j_call: TRBJ1-5; d_call: TRBD1; cdr3_aa: CASSTDRVSNQPQHF; cdr3_nt: TGTGCCAGCAGCACGGACAGGGTGAGCAATCAGCCCCAGCATTTT
clone_size: NA; v_call: TRBV20-1; j_call: TRBJ2-5; d_call: NA; cdr3_aa: CSAVARETQYF; cdr3_nt: TGCAGTGCTGTCGCACGGGAGACCCAGTACTTC
clone_size: few; v_call: TRBV4-1; j_call: TRBJ1-1; d_call: NA; cdr3_aa: CASSQGALNTEAFF; cdr3_nt: TGCGCCAGCAGCCAAGGGGCCCTGAACACTGAAGCTTTCTTT
clone_size: once; v_call: TRBV7-8; j_call: TRBJ1-5; d_call: NA; cdr3_aa: CASSSYRVSSNQPQHF; cdr3_nt: TGTGCCAGCAGCTCATACAGGGTTTCGAGCAATCAGCCCCAGCATTTT
clone_size: few; v_call: TRBV29-1; j_call: TRBJ2-5; d_call: NA; cdr3_aa: CSVEEGRLAFQETQYF; cdr3_nt: TGCAGCGTTGAAGAGGGGAGGTTGGCGTTCCAAGAGACCCAGTACTTC
clone_size: NA; v_call: TRBV6-5; j_call: TRBJ1-2; d_call: TRBD1; cdr3_aa: CAAGQGVPPIGYTF; cdr3_nt: TGTGCCGCAGGACAGGGAGTTCCCCCTATAGGCTACACCTTC
clone_size: NA; v_call: TRBV6-5; j_call: TRBJ2-5; d_call: NA; cdr3_aa: CASKGVETQYF; cdr3_nt: TGTGCCAGCAAGGGGGTGGAGACCCAGTACTTC
clone_size: NA; v_call: TRBV2; j_call: TRBJ1-2; d_call: TRBD1; cdr3_aa: CASSWSRDRGYGYTF; cdr3_nt: TGTGCCAGCAGCTGGTCCCGGGACAGGGGCTATGGCTACACCTTC
clone_size: NA; v_call: TRBV11-1; j_call: TRBJ2-5; d_call: TRBD2; cdr3_aa: CASSLEGGEETQYF; cdr3_nt: TGTGCCAGCAGCTTAGAGGGAGGGGAAGAGACCCAGTACTTC
clone_size: NA; v_call: TRBV9; j_call: TRBJ2-2; d_call: NA; cdr3_aa: CASSVGDLTRFPGELFF; cdr3_nt: TGTGCCAGCAGCGTAGGTGATCTGACTAGATTCCCCGGGGAGCTGTTTTTT
clone_size: NA; v_call: TRBV7-9; j_call: TRBJ2-6; d_call: TRBD1; cdr3_aa: CASRPPTGTGANVLTF; cdr3_nt: TGTGCCAGCAGGCCACCGACAGGGACTGGGGCCAACGTCCTGACTTTC
clone_size: NA; v_call: TRBV10-3; j_call: TRBJ2-3; d_call: NA; cdr3_aa: CAIWSGATDTQYF; cdr3_nt: TGTGCCATCTGGAGCGGAGCCACAGATACGCAGTATTTT
clone_size: few; v_call: TRBV19; j_call: TRBJ1-1; d_call: NA; cdr3_aa: CASSIVSQGNTEAFF; cdr3_nt: TGTGCCAGTAGTATAGTTTCACAGGGGAACACTGAAGCTTTCTTT
clone_size: NA; v_call: TRBV7-6; j_call: TRBJ2-7; d_call: TRBD2; cdr3_aa: CASSTLAGGDEQYF; cdr3_nt: TGTGCCAGCAGCACGCTAGCGGGAGGGGACGAGCAGTACTTC
clone_size: NA; v_call: TRBV5-4; j_call: TRBJ2-4; d_call: NA; cdr3_aa: CASSPDQRNIQYF; cdr3_nt: TGTGCCAGCAGCCCCGACCAGAGGAACATTCAGTACTTC
clone_size: few; v_call: TRBV7-9; j_call: TRBJ1-2; d_call: NA; cdr3_aa: CASSLRERGLSEGYTF; cdr3_nt: TGTGCCAGCAGCTTAAGGGAGAGAGGGCTGTCGGAAGGCTACACCTTC
clone_size: few; v_call: TRBV15; j_call: TRBJ2-1; d_call: NA; cdr3_aa: CATSPDSGSYNEQFF; cdr3_nt: TGTGCCACCAGCCCGGACAGCGGCTCCTACAATGAGCAGTTCTTC
clone_size: NA; v_call: TRBV19; j_call: TRBJ2-2; d_call: NA; cdr3_aa: CATHLRGTGELFF; cdr3_nt: TGTGCCACCCACCTCAGAGGCACCGGGGAGCTGTTTTTT
clone_size: once; v_call: TRBV2; j_call: TRBJ2-5; d_call: NA; cdr3_aa: CASRPRETQYF; cdr3_nt: TGTGCCAGCAGGCCCAGGGAGACCCAGTACTTC
clone_size: NA; v_call: TRBV5-1; j_call: TRBJ2-7; d_call: NA; cdr3_aa: CASSTVQALEQYF; cdr3_nt: TGCGCCAGCAGCACCGTGCAAGCCCTGGAGCAGTACTTC
clone_size: NA; v_call: TRBV19; j_call: TRBJ2-5; d_call: NA; cdr3_aa: CASSIVTDNEQYF; cdr3_nt: TGTGCCAGTAGTATCGTGACAGACAATGAGCAGTACTTC
clone_size: NA; v_call: TRBV15; j_call: TRBJ2-7; d_call: NA; cdr3_aa: CATSRDLANSYEQYF; cdr3_nt: TGTGCCACCAGCAGAGATTTAGCCAACTCCTACGAGCAGTACTTC
clone_size: NA; v_call: TRBV28; j_call: TRBJ2-1; d_call: NA; cdr3_aa: CASSLSRGSYNEQFF; cdr3_nt: TGTGCCAGCAGTTTAAGTCGCGGTTCCTACAATGAGCAGTTCTTC
clone_size: once; v_call: TRBV7-9; j_call: TRBJ2-5; d_call: TRBD2; cdr3_aa: CSSPPGLAGVRETQYF; cdr3_nt: TGTTCCAGCCCCCCGGGACTAGCGGGAGTTCGAGAGACCCAGTACTTC
clone_size: NA; v_call: TRBV29-1; j_call: TRBJ2-3; d_call: TRBD1; cdr3_aa: CSVRGQDLNTQYF; cdr3_nt: TGCAGCGTTCGAGGACAGGATCTAAATACGCAGTATTTT
clone_size: NA; v_call: TRBV15; j_call: TRBJ2-6; d_call: TRBD1; cdr3_aa: CATSRPGTVFSGANVLTF; cdr3_nt: TGTGCCACCAGCAGACCCGGGACAGTTTTTTCTGGGGCCAACGTCCTGACTTTC
clone_size: NA; v_call: TRBV5-1; j_call: TRBJ2-7; d_call: NA; cdr3_aa: CASSNPGDWNEQYF; cdr3_nt: TGCGCCAGCTCAAATCCGGGGGACTGGAACGAGCAGTACTTC
clone_size: NA; v_call: TRBV7-2; j_call: TRBJ2-5; d_call: NA; cdr3_aa: CASSLAKIETQYF; cdr3_nt: TGTGCCAGCAGCTTAGCCAAAATAGAGACCCAGTACTTC
clone_size: NA; v_call: TRBV6-5; j_call: TRBJ2-5; d_call: TRBD1; cdr3_aa: CASSYGQGETQYF; cdr3_nt: TGTGCCAGCAGTTACGGACAGGGGGAGACCCAGTACTTC
clone_size: NA; v_call: TRBV29-1; j_call: TRBJ1-4; d_call: TRBD1; cdr3_aa: CSAWTGTNEKLFF; cdr3_nt: TGCAGCGCATGGACAGGGACTAATGAAAAACTGTTTTTT
clone_size: NA; v_call: TRBV6-5; j_call: TRBJ1-3; d_call: NA; cdr3_aa: CASRRGASGNTIYF; cdr3_nt: TGTGCCAGCAGAAGGGGTGCGTCTGGAAACACCATATATTTT
clone_size: NA; v_call: TRBV2; j_call: TRBJ1-2; d_call: TRBD1; cdr3_aa: CASSEQGARNYGYTF; cdr3_nt: TGTGCCAGCAGTGAACAGGGGGCAAGGAACTATGGCTACACCTTC
clone_size: NA; v_call: TRBV7-9; j_call: TRBJ2-7; d_call: TRBD1; cdr3_aa: CASHQAGQGIGEQYF; cdr3_nt: TGTGCCAGCCACCAAGCCGGACAGGGGATAGGGGAGCAGTACTTC
clone_size: NA; v_call: TRBV27; j_call: TRBJ1-4; d_call: TRBD1; cdr3_aa: CASKGQGYEKLFF; cdr3_nt: TGTGCCAGCAAGGGACAGGGGTATGAAAAACTGTTTTTT
clone_size: NA; v_call: TRBV10-3; j_call: TRBJ2-5; d_call: TRBD2; cdr3_aa: CAIAEAGGGETQYF; cdr3_nt: TGTGCCATCGCCGAAGCGGGGGGCGGAGAGACCCAGTACTTC
clone_size: NA; v_call: TRBV27; j_call: TRBJ1-2; d_call: NA; cdr3_aa: CASSLSQNYGYTF; cdr3_nt: TGTGCCAGCAGTTTATCACAAAACTATGGCTACACCTTC
clone_size: NA; v_call: TRBV18; j_call: TRBJ2-5; d_call: NA; cdr3_aa: CASSPAGFQETQYF; cdr3_nt: TGTGCCAGCTCACCAGCAGGGTTCCAAGAGACCCAGTACTTC
clone_size: NA; v_call: TRBV15; j_call: TRBJ2-2; d_call: TRBD2; cdr3_aa: CATSGTWTSGSSGELFF; cdr3_nt: TGTGCCACCAGCGGGACGTGGACTAGCGGGAGTTCCGGGGAGCTGTTTTTT